This T cell receptor beta chain was retrieved from a study of STAT3 mutations in large granular lymphocyte leukemia. The CDR3 has 16 amino acids. Trimming removed 3 bases from V and 2 bases from J; junction bases left unmatched: 7. The germline gives CDR1 MNHEY, CDR2 SMNVEV (reference sequence). Study outcomes and limitations: At least one immunodominant TCR beta clonotype appeared in every T-cell large granular lymphocyte leukemia patient. In several patients, dominant TCR clone burden exceeded STAT3 mutant burden.

The table lists this clone with a few counts. Its matching antigen is unknown. Average productive template count per sample was some 44,000. Profiled with immunoSEQ multiplex PCR; TCRdb holds only in-frame clones, not every one. The sample contains several thousand clones, roughly four fifths of which appear only once. Sequencing used peripheral blood mononuclear cells. J is TRBJ2-3 and V is TRBV27; the match to TRBD2 covers 8 bases. The sequence was obtained from a woman aged 40-49 years with T-cell large granular lymphocyte leukemia. Some clones in this sample may be carry-over from other donors' samples. CDR3 bases: TGTGCCAGCAGTTTCTCCCCCGGGAGGGTCACAGATACGCAGTATTTT. As protein: CASSFSPGRVTDTQYF.